What follows describes a single TCR beta chain. Its target is not known. Germline V gene lookup returns CDR1 SGHDN and CDR2 FVKESK. There are 14 residues in the CDR3. The J segment lost 2 bases and the V segment lost 5 bases, leaving 3 bases of the junction unmatched. This sample stems from a study of cytomegalovirus exposure and HLA in healthy donors. Study-wide background: A preliminary data release comprised 70 million to 95 million unique TCRs obtained from HLA-typed donors.

Findings and caveats of the study: The only immune exposure information that was available was CMV serostatus. Within the data, a cluster of highly shared sequence variants was likely a sequencing artifact. Both high specificity and high sensitivity reportedly marked the classifier's diagnosis of cytomegalovirus status.

Primers: 60 Vbeta forward and 13 Jbeta reverse. Using immunoSEQ multiplex PCR, the repertoire was profiled, and TCRdb retains in-frame clones only, with some absent. Of about 94,000 clones listed, about three fifths are singletons. The specimen sequenced was PBMCs. The clonotype was recovered from a man in his thirties or forties in good health and CMV-seronegative. The chain carries TRBV14 and TRBJ1-3; TRBD1 matches 7 bases. The CDR3 DNA reads TGTGCCAGCAGCTCGACAGGGACTGGAAACACCATATATTTT. Its protein product is CASSSTGTGNTIYF.